This TCR beta chain was documented in a study of beta chain features in type 1 diabetes. This clone showed up just a few times. The V segment lost 5 bases and the J segment 4 bases; nucleotides outside the gene matches: 7. The CDR3 is made up of 15 amino acids. CDR1 SEHNR and CDR2 FQNEAQ come from the germline V gene (reference sequence). Isolated RNA was reverse transcribed in full, so expressed TCRB transcripts were sequenced. Sequenced by immunoSEQ multiplex PCR; TCRdb stores in-frame clones only, minus some. The table lists 450,000 or so clones, roughly 10% of them singletons, with about 0.042% in the top ten.

The sequenced sample was naive CD4+ T cells from blood. The chain joins TRBV7-9 to TRBJ2-7, with TRBD2 matching 11 bases. The receptor comes from a young woman in good health. The CDR3: CASSPRLAGWYEQYF. The CDR3 DNA is TGTGCCAGCAGCCCCAGACTAGCGGGGTGGTACGAGCAGTACTTC.